The clone carrying this T cell receptor (beta chain) was seen more than once but under ten times. Primers used in a second PCR of about 7 to 11 cycles were a sample-barcoded 5' primer and a J-beta primer mix. TCRdb recomputed calls from the 5' RACE reads with MiXCR, one row per CDR3 protein. The data show about 830,000 distinct CDR3 sequences, with 62% seen just once and about a quarter held by the top ten. This record comes from a study of blood T cells in healthy people across ages. This CDR3 has 11 amino acids. From germline, CDR1 is SQVTM and CDR2 ANQGSEA. V lost 8 bases and J 3 bases, leaving 7 bases between the germline ends.

The source material was blood. This TCR was recovered from a man aged 30 to 39 in good health. The genes are TRBV29-1 and TRBJ2-2; unclear D gene. This chain's CDR3 is CSFKYTGELFF. CDR3 sequence (DNA): TGCAGCTTTAAGTACACCGGGGAGCTGTTTTTT.